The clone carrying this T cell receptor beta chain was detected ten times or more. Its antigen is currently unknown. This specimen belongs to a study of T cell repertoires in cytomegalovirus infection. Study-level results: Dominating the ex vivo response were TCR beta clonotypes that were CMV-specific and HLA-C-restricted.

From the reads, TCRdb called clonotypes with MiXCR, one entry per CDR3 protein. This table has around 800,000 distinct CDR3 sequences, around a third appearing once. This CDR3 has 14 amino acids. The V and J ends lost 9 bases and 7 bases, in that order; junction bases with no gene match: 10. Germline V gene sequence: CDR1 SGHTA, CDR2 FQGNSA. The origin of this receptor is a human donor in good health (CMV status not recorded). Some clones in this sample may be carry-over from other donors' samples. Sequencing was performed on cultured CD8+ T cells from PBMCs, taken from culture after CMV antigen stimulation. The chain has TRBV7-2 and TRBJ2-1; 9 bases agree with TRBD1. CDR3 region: CARGPGQGRNEQFF. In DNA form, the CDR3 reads TGTGCCAGGGGACCGGGACAGGGTAGAAATGAGCAGTTCTTC.